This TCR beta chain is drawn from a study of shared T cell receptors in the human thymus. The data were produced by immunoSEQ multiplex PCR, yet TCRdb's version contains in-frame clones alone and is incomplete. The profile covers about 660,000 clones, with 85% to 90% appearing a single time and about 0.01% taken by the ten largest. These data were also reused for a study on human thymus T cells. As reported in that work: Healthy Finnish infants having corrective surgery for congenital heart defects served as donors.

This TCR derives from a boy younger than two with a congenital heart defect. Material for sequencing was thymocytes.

The CDR3 loop is CASSRQGRSEAFF. CDR3 nucleotides: TGTGCCAGTAGTAGACAGGGGAGGTCTGAAGCTTTCTTT. The chain combines TRBV19 with TRBJ1-1; 8 bases map to TRBD1. Trimming took 4 bases from V and 6 from J; bases not matched to a gene: 4. The CDR3 is made up of 13 amino acids. Germline CDR1 and CDR2: LNHDA and SQIVND (reference sequence).